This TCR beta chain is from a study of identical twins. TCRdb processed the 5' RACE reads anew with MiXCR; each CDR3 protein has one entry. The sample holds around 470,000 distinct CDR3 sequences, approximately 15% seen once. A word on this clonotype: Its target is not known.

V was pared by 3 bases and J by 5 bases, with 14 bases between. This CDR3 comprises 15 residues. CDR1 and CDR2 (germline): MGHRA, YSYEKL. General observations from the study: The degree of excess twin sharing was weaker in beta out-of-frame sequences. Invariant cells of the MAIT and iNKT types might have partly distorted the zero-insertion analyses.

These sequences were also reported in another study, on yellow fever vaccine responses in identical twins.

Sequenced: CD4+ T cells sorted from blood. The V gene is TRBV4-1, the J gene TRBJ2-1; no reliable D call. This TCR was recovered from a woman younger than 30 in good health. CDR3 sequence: CASSHTTSDDNEQFF. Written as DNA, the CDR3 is TGCGCCAGCAGCCATACCACTTCGGATGACAATGAGCAGTTCTTC.